The clone carrying this T cell receptor (beta chain) was detected ten times or more. Its antigen is currently unknown. The sample originates from a study of neurological immune-mediated disorders. V was shortened by 8 bases and J by 0 bases, with 10 bases between the two germline ends. CDR1 and CDR2 (germline): MRHNA, SNTAGT. The CDR3 extends over 13 amino acids. This sample's time point: longitudinal time-point 2. By 5'RACE with 10-nucleotide random UMIs, the cDNA was made. Over 160 million TCR-beta sequences, together covering 15-18 subjects, were produced by every individual sequencing run that was carried out. TCRdb called the 5' RACE reads again in MiXCR, with one record for every CDR3 protein. The sample shows some 48,000 distinct CDR3 sequences, 10% to 15% of them seen only once. Study-wide results and caveats: HTLV-1-associated myelopathy had the most TCR clonal expansion, whereas multiple sclerosis had the least (lower than in healthy controls).

This clonotype originated in a male donor with HTLV-1-associated myelopathy (HAM/TSP). This chain connects TRBV6-4 to TRBJ1-1; D ambiguous. Material: PBMCs. This CDR3 reads CASSQYMNTEAFF. CDR3 nucleotides: TGTGCCAGCTCACAGTATATGAACACTGAAGCTTTCTTT.